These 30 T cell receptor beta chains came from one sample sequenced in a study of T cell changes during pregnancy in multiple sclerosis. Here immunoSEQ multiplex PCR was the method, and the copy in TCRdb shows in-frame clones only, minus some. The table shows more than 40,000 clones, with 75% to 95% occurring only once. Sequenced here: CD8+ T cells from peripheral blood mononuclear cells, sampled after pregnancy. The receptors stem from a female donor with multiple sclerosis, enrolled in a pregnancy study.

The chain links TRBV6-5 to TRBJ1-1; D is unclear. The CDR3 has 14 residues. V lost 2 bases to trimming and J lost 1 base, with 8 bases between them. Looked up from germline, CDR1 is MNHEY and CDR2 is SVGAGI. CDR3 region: CASSYLAWNTEAFF. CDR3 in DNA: TGTGCCAGCAGTTACCTCGCGTGGAACACTGAAGCTTTCTTT.

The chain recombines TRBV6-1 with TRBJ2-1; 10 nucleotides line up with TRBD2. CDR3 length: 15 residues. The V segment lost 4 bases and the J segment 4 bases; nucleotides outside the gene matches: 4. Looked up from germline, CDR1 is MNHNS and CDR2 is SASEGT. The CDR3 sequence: CASSGLAGEYNEQFF. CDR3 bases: TGTGCCAGCAGTGGCCTAGCGGGAGAATACAATGAGCAGTTCTTC.

Here the CDR3 DNA reads TGTGCCAGCAGCTTAGCCTATACACGACAGGATAGGTACGAGCAGTACTTC. It yields the protein CASSLAYTRQDRYEQYF. The V and J genes are TRBV7-9 and TRBJ2-7; TRBD1 might be the D (6 bases). Germline V gene lookup returns CDR1 SEHNR and CDR2 FQNEAQ (reference sequence). V was clipped by 0 bases and J by 4 bases, with 19 bases between them. The CDR3 contains 17 residues.

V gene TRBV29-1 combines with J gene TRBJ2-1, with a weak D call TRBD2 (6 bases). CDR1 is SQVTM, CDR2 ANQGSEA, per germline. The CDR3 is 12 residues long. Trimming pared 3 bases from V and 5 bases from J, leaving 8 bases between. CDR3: CSVERRDNEQFF. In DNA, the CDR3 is TGCAGCGTTGAGAGGAGGGACAATGAGCAGTTCTTC.

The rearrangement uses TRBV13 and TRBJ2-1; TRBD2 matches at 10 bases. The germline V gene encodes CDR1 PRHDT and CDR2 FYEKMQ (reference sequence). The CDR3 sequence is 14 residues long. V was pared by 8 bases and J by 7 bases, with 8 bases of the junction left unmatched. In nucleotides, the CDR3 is TGTGCCAGCGGGACTAGCGACGGGGCGAATGAGCAGTTCTTC. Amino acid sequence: CASGTSDGANEQFF.

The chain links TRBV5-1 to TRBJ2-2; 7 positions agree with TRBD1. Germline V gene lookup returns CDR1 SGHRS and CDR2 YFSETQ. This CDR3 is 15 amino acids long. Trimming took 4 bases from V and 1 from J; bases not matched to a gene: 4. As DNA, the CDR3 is TGCGCCAGCAGCCACGGGACAGAGAACACCGGGGAGCTGTTTTTT. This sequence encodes CASSHGTENTGELFF.

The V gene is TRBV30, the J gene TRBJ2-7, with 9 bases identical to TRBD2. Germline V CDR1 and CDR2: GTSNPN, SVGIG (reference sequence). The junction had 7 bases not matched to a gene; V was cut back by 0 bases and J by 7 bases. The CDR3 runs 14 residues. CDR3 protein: CAWSVVAGALEQYF. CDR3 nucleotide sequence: TGTGCCTGGAGTGTTGTAGCGGGGGCGTTGGAGCAGTACTTC.

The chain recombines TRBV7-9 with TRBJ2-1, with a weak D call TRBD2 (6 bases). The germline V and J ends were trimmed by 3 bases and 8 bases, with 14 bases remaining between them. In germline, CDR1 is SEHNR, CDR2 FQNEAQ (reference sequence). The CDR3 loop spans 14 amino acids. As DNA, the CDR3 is TGTGCCAGCAGCTTTGGAGGGAGTCAGGATGAGCAGTTCTTC. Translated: CASSFGGSQDEQFF.

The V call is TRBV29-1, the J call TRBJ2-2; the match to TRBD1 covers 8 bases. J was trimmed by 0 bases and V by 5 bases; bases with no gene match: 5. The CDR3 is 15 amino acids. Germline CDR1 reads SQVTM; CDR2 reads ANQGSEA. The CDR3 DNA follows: TGCAGCGTTCGACAGGGGAATTCGAACACCGGGGAGCTGTTTTTT. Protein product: CSVRQGNSNTGELFF.

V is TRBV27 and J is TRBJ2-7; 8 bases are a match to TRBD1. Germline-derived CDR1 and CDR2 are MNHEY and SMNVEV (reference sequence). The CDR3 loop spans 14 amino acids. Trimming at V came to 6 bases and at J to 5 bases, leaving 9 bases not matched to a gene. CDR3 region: CASSSGTGGDEQYF. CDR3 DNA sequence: TGTGCCAGCAGCTCCGGGACAGGAGGCGACGAGCAGTACTTC.

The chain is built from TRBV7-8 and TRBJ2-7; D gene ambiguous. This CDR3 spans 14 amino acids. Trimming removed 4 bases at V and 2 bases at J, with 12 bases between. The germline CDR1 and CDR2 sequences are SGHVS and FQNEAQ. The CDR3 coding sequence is TGTGCCAGCAGCTCGAGGTCTTTCGCCTACGAGCAGTACTTC. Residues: CASSSRSFAYEQYF. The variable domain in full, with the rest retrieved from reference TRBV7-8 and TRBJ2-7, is GAGVSQSPRYKVAKRGQDVALRCDPISGHVSLFWYQQALGQGPEFLTYFQNEAQLDKSGLPSDRFFAERPEGSVSTLKIQRTQQEDSAVYLCASSSRSFAYEQYFGPGTRLTVT.

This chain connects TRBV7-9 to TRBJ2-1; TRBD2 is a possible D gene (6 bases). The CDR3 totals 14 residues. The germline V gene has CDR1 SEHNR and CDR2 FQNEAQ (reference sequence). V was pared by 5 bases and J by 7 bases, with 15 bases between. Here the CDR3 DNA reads TGTGCCAGCAGCCCCAGGGCCAGCGGGAATGAGCAGTTCTTC. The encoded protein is CASSPRASGNEQFF.

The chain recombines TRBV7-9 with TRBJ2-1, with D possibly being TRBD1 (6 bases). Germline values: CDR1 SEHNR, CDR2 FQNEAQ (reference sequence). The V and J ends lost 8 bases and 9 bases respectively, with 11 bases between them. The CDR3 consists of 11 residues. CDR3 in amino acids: CASVQGGEQFF. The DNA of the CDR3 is TGTGCCAGCGTCCAAGGGGGTGAGCAGTTCTTC.

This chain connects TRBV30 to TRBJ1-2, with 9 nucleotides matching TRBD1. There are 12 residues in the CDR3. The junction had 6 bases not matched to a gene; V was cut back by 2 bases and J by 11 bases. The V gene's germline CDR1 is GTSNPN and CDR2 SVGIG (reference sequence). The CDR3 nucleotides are TGTGCCTGGAGTTTACAGGGGGCCAGGTACACCTTC. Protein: CAWSLQGARYTF.

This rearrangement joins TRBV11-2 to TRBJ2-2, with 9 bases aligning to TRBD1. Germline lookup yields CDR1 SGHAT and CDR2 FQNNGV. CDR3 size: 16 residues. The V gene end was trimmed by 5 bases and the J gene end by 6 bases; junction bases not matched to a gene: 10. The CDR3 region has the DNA TGTGCCAGCAGCCTTAATCCGGGACAGGGCGCCGGGGAGCTGTTTTTT. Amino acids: CASSLNPGQGAGELFF.

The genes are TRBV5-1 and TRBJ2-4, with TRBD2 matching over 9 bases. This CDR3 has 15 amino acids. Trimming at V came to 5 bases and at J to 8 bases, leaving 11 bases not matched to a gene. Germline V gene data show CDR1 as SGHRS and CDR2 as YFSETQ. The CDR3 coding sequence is TGCGCCAGCAGTCTAGCGGGACTTGGAATGGACATTCAGTACTTC. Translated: CASSLAGLGMDIQYF.

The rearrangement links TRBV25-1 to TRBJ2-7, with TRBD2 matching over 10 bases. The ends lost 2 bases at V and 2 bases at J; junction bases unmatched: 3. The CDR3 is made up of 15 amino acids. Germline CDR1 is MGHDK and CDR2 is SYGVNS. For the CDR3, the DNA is TGTGCCAGCAGTGAACTAGCGGGAGCGGCCTACGAGCAGTACTTC. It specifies CASSELAGAAYEQYF.

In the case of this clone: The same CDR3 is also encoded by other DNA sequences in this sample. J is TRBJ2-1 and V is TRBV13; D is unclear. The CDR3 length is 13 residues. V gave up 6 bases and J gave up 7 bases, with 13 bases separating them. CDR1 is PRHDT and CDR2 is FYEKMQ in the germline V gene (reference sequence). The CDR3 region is CASSLSMRNEQFF. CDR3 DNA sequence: TGTGCCAGCAGTTTATCAATGAGGAATGAGCAGTTCTTC.

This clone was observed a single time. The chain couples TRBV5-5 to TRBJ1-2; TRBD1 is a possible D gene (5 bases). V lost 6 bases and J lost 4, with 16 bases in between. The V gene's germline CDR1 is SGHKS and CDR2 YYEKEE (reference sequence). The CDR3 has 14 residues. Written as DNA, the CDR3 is TGTGCCAGCACGTCCAGCAGCGACAGCTATGGCTACACCTTC. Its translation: CASTSSSDSYGYTF.

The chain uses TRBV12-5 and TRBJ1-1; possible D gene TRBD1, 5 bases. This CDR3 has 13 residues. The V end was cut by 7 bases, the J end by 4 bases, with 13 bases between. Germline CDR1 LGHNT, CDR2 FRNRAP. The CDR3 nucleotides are TGTGCTAGTGTAGGTGTCGGGGGCACTGAAGCTTTCTTT. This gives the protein CASVGVGGTEAFF.

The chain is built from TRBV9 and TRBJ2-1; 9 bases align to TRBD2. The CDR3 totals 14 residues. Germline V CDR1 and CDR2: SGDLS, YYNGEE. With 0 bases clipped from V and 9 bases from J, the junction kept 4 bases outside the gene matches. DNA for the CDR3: TGTGCCAGCAGCGTAGGGGGCGGGGGGGGTGAGCAGTTCTTC. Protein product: CASSVGGGGGEQFF.

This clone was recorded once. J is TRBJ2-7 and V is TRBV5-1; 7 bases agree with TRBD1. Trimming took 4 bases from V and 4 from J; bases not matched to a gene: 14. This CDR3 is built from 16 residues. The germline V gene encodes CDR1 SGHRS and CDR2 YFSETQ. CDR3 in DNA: TGCGCCAGCAGCCTACTATACGGGGACAGCTCATACGAGCAGTACTTC. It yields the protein CASSLLYGDSSYEQYF.

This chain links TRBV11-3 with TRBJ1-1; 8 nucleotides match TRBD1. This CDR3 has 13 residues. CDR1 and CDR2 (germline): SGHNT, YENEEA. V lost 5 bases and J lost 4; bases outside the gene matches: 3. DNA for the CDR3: TGTGCCAGCAGCACCGGGACAGGCACTGAAGCTTTCTTT. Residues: CASSTGTGTEAFF.

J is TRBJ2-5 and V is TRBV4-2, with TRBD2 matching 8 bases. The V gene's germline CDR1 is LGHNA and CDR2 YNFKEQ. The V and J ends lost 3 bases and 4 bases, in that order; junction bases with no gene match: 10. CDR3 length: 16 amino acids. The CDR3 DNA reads TGTGCCAGCAGCCAGGAGAGGGCGGGGGGAGGAGAGACCCAGTACTTC. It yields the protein CASSQERAGGGETQYF.

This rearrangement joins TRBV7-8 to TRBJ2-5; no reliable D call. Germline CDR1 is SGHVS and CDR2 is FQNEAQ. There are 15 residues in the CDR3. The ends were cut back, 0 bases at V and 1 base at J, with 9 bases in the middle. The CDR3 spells CASSLAGVFQETQYF. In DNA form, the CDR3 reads TGTGCCAGCAGCTTAGCGGGCGTCTTCCAAGAGACCCAGTACTTC.

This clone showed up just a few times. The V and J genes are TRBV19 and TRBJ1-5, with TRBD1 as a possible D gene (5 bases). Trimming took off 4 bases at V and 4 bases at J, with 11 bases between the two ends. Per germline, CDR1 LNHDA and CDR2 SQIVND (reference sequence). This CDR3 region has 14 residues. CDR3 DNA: TGTGCCAGTAGTAAGACAGAACCTAATCAGCCCCAGCATTTT. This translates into CASSKTEPNQPQHF.

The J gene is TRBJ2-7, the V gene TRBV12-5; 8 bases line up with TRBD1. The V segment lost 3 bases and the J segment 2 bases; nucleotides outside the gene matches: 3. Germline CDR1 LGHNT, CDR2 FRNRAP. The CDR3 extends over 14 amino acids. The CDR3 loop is CASGFGTGPYEQYF. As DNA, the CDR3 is TGTGCTAGTGGTTTCGGGACAGGACCCTACGAGCAGTACTTC.

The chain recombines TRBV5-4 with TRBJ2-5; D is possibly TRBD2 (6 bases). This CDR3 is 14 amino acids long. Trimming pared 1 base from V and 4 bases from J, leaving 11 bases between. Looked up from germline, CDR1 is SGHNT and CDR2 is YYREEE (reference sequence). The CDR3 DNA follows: TGTGCCAGCAGCTTGTCCAGGGAGGTAGAGACCCAGTACTTC. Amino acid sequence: CASSLSREVETQYF.

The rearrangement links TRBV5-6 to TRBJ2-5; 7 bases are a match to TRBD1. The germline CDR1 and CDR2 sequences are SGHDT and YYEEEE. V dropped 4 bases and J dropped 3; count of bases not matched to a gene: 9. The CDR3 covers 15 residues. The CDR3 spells CASSHARQGKETQYF. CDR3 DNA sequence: TGTGCCAGCAGCCATGCCCGACAGGGAAAAGAGACCCAGTACTTC.

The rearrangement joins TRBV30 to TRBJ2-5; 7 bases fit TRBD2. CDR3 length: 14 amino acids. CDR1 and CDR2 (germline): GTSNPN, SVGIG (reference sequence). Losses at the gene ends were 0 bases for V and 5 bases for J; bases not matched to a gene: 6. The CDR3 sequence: CAWSVGREWETQYF. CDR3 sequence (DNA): TGTGCCTGGAGTGTTGGGAGGGAGTGGGAGACCCAGTACTTC.